The T cell receptor beta chain under discussion was sequenced for a study of long-term antiretroviral therapy in people with HIV. Study observations and caveats: ART-treated samples gained diversity yet remained below transplant donor controls. Clones with expansion before ART led the repertoire at all time points.

The study drew at least one pre-ART and at least two post-ART PBMC samples from every donor. Treatment for every participant with HIV took place in the United States. The CDR3 has 14 amino acids. The V end lost 2 bases, the J end lost 1 base, and 8 bases lay between the germline ends. Germline loops: CDR1 MNHEY, CDR2 SMNVEV (reference sequence). Details on this clone: The antigen is undetermined.

Runs used v3.0 of the immunoSEQ assay and were done at survey level. Assay used: immunoSEQ multiplex PCR; TCRdb lists only in-frame clones, some missing. The sample shows about 33,000 clones, about three quarters of them seen only once. The chain combines TRBV27 with TRBJ1-1; tentatively, D is TRBD1 (5 bases). The TCR comes from a woman aged 45-59 years with HIV. The source was unsorted PBMCs, collected 3.1 years after starting antiretroviral therapy. The CDR3: CASSLQGSNTEAFF. The CDR3 bases are TGTGCCAGCAGTTTACAGGGCTCGAACACTGAAGCTTTCTTT.